A single count supports the clone carrying this TCR beta chain. Repertoires were generated with immunoSEQ multiplex PCR, while TCRdb's copy carries only in-frame clones and drops some. The sample carries some 100,000 clones, approximately 91% recorded once. It was locally advanced or metastatic urothelial carcinoma that patients had. This sample is part of a study of PD-L1 blockade in urothelial cancer. Trimming took 5 bases from V and 0 from J, leaving 13 bases between them. The CDR3 has 15 amino acids. Germline V gene data show CDR1 as SGHAT and CDR2 as FQNNGV. V is TRBV11-2 and J is TRBJ1-1; a weak D match, TRBD1 (6 bases). The receptor comes from a woman aged 80 or over with urothelial cancer. The sample here was PBMCs, taken around atezolizumab (anti-PD-L1) treatment. The CDR3 loop is CASSPQTGLNTEAFF. The DNA for the CDR3 is TGTGCCAGCAGCCCGCAAACAGGGTTGAACACTGAAGCTTTCTTT.